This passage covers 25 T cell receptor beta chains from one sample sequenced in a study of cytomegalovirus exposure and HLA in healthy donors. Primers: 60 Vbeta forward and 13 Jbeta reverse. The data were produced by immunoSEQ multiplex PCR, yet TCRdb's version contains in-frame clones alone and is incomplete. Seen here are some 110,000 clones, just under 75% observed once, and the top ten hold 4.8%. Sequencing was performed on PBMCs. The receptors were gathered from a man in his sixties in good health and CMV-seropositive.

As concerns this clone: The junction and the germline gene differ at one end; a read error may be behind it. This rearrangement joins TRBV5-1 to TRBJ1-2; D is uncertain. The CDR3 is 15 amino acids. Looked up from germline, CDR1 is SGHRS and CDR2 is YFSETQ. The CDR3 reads CASSDLVEPDYGYPF. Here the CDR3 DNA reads TGCGCCAGCAGCGATCTAGTCGAACCGGACTATGGCTACCCCTTC.

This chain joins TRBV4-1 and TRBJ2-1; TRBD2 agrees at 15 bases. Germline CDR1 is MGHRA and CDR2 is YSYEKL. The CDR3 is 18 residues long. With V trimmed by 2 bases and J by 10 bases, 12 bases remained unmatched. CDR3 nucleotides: TGCGCCAGCAGCCAACCGGGACTAGCGGGGGGTGCATACCACGAGCAGTTCTTC. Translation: CASSQPGLAGGAYHEQFF.

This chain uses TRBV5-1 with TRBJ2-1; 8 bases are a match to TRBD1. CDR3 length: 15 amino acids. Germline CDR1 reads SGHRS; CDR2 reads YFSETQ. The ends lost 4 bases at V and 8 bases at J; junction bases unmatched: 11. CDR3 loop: CASSPDPTGEDEQFF. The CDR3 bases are TGCGCCAGCAGCCCAGACCCGACAGGGGAGGATGAGCAGTTCTTC. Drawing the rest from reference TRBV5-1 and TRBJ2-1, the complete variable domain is KAGVTQTPRYLIKTRGQQVTLSCSPISGHRSVSWYQQTPGQGLQFLFEYFSETQRNKGNFPGRFSGRQFSNSRSEMNVSTLELGDSALYLCASSPDPTGEDEQFFGPGTRLTVL.

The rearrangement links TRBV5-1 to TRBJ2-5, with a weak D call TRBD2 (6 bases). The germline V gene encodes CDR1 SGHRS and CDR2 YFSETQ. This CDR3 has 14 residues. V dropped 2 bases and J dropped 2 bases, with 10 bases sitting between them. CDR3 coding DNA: TGCGCCAGCAGCTTTGGGACTCAACAAGAGACCCAGTACTTC. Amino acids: CASSFGTQQETQYF.

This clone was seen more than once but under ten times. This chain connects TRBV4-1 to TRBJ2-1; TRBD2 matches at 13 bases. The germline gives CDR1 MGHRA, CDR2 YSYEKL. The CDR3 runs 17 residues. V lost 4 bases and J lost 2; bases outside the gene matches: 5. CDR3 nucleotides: TGCGCCAGCAGCCCCGGCGGACTAGCGGGGGCCTACAATGAGCAGTTCTTC. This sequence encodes CASSPGGLAGAYNEQFF.

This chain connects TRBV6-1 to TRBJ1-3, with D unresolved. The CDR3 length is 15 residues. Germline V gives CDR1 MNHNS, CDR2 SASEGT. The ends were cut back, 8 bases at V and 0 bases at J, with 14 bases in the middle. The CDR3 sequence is CASHGRAGSGNTIYF. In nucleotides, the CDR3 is TGTGCCAGCCATGGACGTGCGGGCTCTGGAAACACCATATATTTT.

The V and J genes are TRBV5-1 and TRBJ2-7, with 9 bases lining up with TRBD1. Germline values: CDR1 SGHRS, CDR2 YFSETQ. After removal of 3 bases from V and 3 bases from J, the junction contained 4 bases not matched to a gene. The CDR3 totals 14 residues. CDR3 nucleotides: TGCGCCAGCAGCTCGACAGGGGGAGGCTACGAGCAGTACTTC. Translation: CASSSTGGGYEQYF. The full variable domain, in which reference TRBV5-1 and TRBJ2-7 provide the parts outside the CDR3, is KAGVTQTPRYLIKTRGQQVTLSCSPISGHRSVSWYQQTPGQGLQFLFEYFSETQRNKGNFPGRFSGRQFSNSRSEMNVSTLELGDSALYLCASSSTGGGYEQYFGPGTRLTVT.

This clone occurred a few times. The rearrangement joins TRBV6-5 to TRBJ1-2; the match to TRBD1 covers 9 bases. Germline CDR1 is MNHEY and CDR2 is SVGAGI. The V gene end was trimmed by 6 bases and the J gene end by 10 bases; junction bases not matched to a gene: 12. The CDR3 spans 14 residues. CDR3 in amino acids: CASSEGTGFLHYTF. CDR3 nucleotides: TGTGCCAGCAGCGAAGGGACAGGGTTTTTGCACTACACCTTC.

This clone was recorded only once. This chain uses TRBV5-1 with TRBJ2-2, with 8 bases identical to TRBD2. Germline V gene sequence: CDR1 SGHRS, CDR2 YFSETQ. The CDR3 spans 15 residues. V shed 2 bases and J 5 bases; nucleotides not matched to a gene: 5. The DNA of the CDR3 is TGCGCCAGCAGCTTCGGGGGGGACCTGACCGGGGAGCTGTTTTTT. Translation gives CASSFGGDLTGELFF.

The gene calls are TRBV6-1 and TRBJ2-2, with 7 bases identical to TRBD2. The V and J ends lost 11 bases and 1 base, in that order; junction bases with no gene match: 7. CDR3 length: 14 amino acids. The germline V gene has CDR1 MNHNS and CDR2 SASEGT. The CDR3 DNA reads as TGTGCCGGGGGACGGGGGGTGAACACCGGGGAGCTGTTTTTT. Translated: CAGGRGVNTGELFF.

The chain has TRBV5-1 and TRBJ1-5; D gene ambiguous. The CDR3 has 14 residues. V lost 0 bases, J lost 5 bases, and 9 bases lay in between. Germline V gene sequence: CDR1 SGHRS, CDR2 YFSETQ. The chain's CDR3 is CASSLDGSDQPQHF. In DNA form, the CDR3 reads TGCGCCAGCAGCTTGGACGGGAGCGATCAGCCCCAGCATTTT.

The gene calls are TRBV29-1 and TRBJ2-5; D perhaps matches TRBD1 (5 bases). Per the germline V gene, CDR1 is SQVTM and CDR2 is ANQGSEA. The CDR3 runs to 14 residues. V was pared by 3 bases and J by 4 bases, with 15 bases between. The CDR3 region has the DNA TGCAGCGTTGACTTCCCGTGGGGCCCAGAGACCCAGTACTTC. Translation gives CSVDFPWGPETQYF. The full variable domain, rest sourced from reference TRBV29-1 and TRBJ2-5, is SAVISQKPSRDICQRGTSLTIQCQVDSQVTMMFWYRQQPGQSLTLIATANQGSEATYESGFVIDKFPISRPNLTFSTLTVSNMSPEDSSIYLCSVDFPWGPETQYFGPGTRLLVL.

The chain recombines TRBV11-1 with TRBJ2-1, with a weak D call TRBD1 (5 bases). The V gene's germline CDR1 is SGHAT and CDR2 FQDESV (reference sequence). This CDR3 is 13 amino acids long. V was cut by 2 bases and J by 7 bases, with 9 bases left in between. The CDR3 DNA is TGTGCCAGCAGCTTATTTCCAGGGAATGAGCAGTTCTTC. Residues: CASSLFPGNEQFF.

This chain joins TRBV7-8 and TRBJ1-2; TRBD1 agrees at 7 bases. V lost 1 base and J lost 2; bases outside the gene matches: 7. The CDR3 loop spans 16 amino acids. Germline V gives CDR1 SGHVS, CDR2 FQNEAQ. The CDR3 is CASSLEATGRNYGYTF. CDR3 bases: TGTGCCAGCAGCTTAGAGGCGACAGGGAGAAACTATGGCTACACCTTC.

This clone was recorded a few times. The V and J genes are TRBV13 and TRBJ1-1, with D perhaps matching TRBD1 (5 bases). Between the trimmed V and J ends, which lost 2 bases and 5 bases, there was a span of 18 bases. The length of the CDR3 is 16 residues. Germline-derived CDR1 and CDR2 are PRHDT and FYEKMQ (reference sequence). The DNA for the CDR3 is TGTGCCAGCAGCTTACGGCAGGGCAATAGAGAAACTGAAGCTTTCTTT. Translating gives CASSLRQGNRETEAFF.

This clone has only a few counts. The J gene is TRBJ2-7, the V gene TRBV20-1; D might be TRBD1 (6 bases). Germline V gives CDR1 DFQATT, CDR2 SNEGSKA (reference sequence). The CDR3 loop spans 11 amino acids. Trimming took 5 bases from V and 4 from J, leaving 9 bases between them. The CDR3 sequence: CSAADRYEQYF. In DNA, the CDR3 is TGCAGTGCTGCAGACAGGTACGAGCAGTACTTC.

The CDR3 is CASSYSVGDREISYEQYF. CDR3 in DNA: TGTGCCAGCAGTTACTCCGTTGGGGACAGGGAAATCTCCTACGAGCAGTACTTC. The chain links TRBV27 to TRBJ2-7; the match to TRBD1 covers 9 bases. This CDR3 comprises 18 residues. The V segment lost 4 bases and the J segment 0 bases; nucleotides outside the gene matches: 13. Germline values: CDR1 MNHEY, CDR2 SMNVEV (reference sequence).

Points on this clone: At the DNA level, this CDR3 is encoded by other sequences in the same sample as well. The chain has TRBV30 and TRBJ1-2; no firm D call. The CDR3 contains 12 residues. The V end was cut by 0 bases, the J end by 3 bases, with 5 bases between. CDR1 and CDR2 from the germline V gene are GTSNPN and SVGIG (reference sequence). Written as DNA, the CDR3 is TGTGCCTGGAGTGTACGGGACTATGGCTACACCTTC. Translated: CAWSVRDYGYTF.

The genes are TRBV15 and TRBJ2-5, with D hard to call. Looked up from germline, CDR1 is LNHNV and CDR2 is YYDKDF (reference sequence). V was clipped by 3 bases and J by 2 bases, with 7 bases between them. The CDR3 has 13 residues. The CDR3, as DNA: TGTGCCACCAGCAGCCGAGGTCAAGAGACCCAGTACTTC. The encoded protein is CATSSRGQETQYF.

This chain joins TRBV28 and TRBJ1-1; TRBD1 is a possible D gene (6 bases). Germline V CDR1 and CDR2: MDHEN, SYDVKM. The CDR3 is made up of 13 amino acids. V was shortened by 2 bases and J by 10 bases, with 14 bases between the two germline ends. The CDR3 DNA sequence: TGTGCCAGCAGTTTAAGGGGGGGTAGGGGAGCTTTCTTT. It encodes CASSLRGGRGAFF.

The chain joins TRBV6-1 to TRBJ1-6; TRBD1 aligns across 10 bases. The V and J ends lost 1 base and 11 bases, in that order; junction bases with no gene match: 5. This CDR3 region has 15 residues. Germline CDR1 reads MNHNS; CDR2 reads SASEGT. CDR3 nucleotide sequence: TGTGCCAGCAGTGAAGGGACAGGGGGATTTGCACCCCTCCACTTT. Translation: CASSEGTGGFAPLHF.

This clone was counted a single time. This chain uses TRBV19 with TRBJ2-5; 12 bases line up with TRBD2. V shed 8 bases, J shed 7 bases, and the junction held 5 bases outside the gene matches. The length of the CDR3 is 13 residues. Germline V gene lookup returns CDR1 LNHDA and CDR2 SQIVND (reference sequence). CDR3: CASGTSGSGTQYF. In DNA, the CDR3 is TGTGCCAGTGGGACTAGCGGGTCGGGGACCCAGTACTTC.

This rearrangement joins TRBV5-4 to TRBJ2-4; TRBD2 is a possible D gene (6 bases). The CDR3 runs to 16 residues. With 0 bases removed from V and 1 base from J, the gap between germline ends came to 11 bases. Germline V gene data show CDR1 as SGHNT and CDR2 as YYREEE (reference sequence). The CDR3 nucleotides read TGTGCCAGCAGCTTGGCGGAGGGTCTCGCCAAAAACATTCAGTACTTC. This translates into CASSLAEGLAKNIQYF.

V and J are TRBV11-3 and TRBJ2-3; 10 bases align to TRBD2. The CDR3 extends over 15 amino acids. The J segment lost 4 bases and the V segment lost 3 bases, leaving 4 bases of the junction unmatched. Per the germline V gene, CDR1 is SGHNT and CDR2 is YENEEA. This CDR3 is CASSFGTSVSDTQYF. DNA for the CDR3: TGTGCCAGCAGCTTCGGGACTAGCGTCTCAGATACGCAGTATTTT.

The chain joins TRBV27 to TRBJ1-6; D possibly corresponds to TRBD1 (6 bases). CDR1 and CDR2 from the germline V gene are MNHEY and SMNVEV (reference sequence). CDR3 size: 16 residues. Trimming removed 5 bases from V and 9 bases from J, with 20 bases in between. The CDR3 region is CASSPGPDSLVSPLHF. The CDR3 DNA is TGTGCCAGCAGTCCCGGGCCGGACAGTTTGGTTTCACCCCTCCACTTT.